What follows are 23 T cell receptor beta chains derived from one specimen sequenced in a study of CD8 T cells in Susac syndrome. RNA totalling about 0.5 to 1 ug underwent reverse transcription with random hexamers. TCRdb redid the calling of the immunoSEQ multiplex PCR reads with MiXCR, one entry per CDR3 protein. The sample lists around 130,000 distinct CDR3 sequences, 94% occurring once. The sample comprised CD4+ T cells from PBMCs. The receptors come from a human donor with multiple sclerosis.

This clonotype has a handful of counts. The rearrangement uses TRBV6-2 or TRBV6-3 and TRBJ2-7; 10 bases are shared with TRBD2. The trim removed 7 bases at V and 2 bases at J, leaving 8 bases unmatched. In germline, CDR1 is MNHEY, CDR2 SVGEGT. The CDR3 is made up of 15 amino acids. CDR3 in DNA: TGTGCCAGCAACGCTTCGACTAGCGGGCCCTACGAGCAGTACTTC. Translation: CASNASTSGPYEQYF.

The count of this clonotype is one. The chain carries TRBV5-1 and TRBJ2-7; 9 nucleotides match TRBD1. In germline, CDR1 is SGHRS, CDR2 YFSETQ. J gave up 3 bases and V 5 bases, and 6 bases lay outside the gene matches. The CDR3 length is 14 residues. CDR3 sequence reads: CASRAGTGNYEQYF. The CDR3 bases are TGCGCCAGCAGGGCCGGGACAGGGAACTACGAGCAGTACTTC.

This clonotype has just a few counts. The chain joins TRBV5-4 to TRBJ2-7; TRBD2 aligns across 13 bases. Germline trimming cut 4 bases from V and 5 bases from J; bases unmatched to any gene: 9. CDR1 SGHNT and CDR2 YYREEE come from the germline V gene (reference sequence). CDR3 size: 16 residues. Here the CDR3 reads CASSPLGTSGTHEQYF. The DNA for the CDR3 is TGTGCCAGCAGCCCACTTGGGACTAGCGGGACCCACGAGCAGTACTTC.

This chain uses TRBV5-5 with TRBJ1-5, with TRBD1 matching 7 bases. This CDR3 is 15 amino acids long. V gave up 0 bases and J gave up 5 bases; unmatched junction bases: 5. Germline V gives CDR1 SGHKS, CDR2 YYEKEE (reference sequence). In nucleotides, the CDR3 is TGTGCCAGCAGCTTGGAGGCCAGGGGGTATCAGCCCCAGCATTTT. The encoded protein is CASSLEARGYQPQHF.

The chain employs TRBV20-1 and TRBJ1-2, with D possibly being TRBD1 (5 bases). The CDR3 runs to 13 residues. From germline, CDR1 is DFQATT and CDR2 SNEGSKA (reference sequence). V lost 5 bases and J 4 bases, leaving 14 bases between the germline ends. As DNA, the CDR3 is TGCAGTGCTCCTACCCCAGGGACCTATGGCTACACCTTC. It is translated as CSAPTPGTYGYTF.

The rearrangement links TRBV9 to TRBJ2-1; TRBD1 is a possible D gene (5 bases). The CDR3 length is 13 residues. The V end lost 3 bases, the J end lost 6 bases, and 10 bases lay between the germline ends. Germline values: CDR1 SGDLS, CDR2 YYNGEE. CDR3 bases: TGTGCCAGCAGCGCCACGACAGTCAATGAGCAGTTCTTC. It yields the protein CASSATTVNEQFF.

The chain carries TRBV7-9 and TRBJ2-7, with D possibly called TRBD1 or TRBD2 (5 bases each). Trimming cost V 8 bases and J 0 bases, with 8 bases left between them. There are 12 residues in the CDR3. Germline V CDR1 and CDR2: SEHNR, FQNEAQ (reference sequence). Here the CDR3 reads CASGDGSYEQYF. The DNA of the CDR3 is TGTGCCAGCGGGGACGGCTCCTACGAGCAGTACTTC.

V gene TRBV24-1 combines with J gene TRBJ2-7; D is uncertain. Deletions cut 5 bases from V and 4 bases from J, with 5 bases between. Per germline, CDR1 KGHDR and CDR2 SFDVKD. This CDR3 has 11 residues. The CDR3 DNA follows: TGTGCCACCAGTGGGGGATACGAGCAGTACTTC. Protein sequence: CATSGGYEQYF.

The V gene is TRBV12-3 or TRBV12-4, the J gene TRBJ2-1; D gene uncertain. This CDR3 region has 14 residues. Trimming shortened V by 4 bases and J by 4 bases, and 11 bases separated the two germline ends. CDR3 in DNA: TGTGCCAGCAGTTCCCCCCCTGAGTACAATGAGCAGTTCTTC. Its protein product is CASSSPPEYNEQFF.

The CDR3 DNA is TGTGCCAGCAGTCCGCTAGCGGGAGCTCACAATGAGCAGTTCTTC. Protein product: CASSPLAGAHNEQFF. The chain employs TRBV25-1 and TRBJ2-1; the match to TRBD2 covers 10 bases. The CDR3 spans 15 residues. The V gene end was trimmed by 5 bases and the J gene end by 5 bases; junction bases not matched to a gene: 6. Germline lookup yields CDR1 MGHDK and CDR2 SYGVNS.

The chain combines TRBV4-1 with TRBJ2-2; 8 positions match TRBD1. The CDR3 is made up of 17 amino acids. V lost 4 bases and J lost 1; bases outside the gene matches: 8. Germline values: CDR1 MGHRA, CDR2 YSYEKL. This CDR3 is CASSRTDRALNTGELFF. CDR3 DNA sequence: TGCGCCAGCAGCCGAACGGACAGGGCCCTGAACACCGGGGAGCTGTTTTTT.

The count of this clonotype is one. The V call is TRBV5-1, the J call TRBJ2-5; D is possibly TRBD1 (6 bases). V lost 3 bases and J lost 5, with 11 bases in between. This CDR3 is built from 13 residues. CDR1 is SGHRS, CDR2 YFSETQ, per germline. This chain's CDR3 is CASSSYRDETQYF. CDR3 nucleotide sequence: TGCGCCAGCAGCTCGTACAGGGATGAGACCCAGTACTTC.

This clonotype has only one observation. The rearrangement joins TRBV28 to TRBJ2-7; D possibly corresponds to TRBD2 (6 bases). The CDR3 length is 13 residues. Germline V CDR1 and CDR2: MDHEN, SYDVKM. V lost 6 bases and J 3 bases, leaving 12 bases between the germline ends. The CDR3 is CASSPGGRYEQYF. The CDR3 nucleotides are TGTGCCAGCAGCCCCGGGGGTCGCTACGAGCAGTACTTC.

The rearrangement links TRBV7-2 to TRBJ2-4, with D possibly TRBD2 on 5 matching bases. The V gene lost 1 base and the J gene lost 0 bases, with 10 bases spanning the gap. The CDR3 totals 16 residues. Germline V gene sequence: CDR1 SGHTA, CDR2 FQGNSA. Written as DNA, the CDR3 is TGTGCCAGCAGCTTAGGCCCGGGAAGAGCCAAAAACATTCAGTACTTC. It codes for CASSLGPGRAKNIQYF.

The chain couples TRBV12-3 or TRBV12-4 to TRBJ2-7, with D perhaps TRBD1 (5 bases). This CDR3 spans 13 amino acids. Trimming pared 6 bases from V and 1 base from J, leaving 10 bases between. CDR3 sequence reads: CASRQDSSYEQYF. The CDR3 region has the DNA TGTGCCAGCAGACAAGACAGTTCCTACGAGCAGTACTTC.

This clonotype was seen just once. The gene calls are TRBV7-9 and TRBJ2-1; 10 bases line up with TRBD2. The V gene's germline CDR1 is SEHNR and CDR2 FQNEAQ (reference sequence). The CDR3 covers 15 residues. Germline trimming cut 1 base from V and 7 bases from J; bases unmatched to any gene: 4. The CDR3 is CASSLVPGLANEQFF. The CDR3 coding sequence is TGTGCCAGCAGCTTAGTGCCGGGACTAGCGAATGAGCAGTTCTTC.

The CDR3 here is CASSFLGRDYGYTF. CDR3 coding DNA: TGTGCCAGCAGTTTCTTAGGACGGGACTATGGCTACACCTTC. V is TRBV12-3 or TRBV12-4 and J is TRBJ1-2; D remains unclear. Deletions cut 3 bases from V and 3 bases from J, with 11 bases between. The CDR3 runs to 14 residues.

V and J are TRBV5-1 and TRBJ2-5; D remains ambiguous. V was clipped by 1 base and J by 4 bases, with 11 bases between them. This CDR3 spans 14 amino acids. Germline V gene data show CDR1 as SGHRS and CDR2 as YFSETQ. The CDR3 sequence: CASSLSVEVETQYF. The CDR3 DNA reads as TGCGCCAGCAGCTTGAGTGTCGAGGTAGAGACCCAGTACTTC.

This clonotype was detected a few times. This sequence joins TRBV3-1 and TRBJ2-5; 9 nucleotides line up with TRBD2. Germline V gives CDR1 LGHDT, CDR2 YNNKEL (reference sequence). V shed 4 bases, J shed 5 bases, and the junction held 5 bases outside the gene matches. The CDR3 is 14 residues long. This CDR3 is CASSPLAGAETQYF. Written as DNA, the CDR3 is TGTGCCAGCAGCCCATTAGCGGGAGCTGAGACCCAGTACTTC.

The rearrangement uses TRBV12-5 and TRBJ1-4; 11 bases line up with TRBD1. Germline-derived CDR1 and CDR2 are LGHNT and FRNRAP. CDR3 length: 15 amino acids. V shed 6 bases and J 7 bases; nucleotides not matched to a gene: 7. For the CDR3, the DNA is TGTGCTAGTGGCCGGCGGGGACAGGGGGTTGAAAAACTGTTTTTT. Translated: CASGRRGQGVEKLFF. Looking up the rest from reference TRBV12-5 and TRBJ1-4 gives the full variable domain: DARVTQTPRHKVTEMGQEVTMRCQPILGHNTVFWYRQTMMQGLELLAYFRNRAPLDDSGMPKDRFSAEMPDATLATLKIQPSEPRDSAVYFCASGRRGQGVEKLFFGSGTQLSVL.

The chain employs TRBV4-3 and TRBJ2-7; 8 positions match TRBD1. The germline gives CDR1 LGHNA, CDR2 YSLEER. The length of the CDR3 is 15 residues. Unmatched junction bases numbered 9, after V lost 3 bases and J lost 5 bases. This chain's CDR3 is CASSQRGTGNHEQYF. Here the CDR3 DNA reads TGCGCCAGCAGCCAGAGAGGGACAGGTAACCACGAGCAGTACTTC.

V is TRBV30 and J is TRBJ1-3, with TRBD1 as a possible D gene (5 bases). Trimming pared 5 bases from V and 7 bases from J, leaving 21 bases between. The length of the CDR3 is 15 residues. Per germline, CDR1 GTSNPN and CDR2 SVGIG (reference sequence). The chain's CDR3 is CAWSGKPLNTNTIYF. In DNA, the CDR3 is TGTGCCTGGTCAGGGAAACCCCTAAACACGAACACCATATATTTT.

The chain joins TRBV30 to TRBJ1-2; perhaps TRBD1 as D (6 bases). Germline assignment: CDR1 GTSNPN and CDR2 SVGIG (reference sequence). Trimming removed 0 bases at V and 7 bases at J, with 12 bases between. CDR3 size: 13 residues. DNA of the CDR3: TGTGCCTGGAGTGTAAACAGGGCGGGTGGCTACACCTTC. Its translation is CAWSVNRAGGYTF.